This is a list of T cell receptor beta chains from one sample in a study of response to subunit inactivated influenza vaccine. A single record per CDR3 protein comes from TCRdb applying MiXCR to the RT-PCR reads. The table records 400,000 to 550,000 distinct CDR3 sequences, over 25% of them present only once. The specimen was CD4+ T cells sorted from PBMCs, collected about 5 days after vaccination. The receptors here all came from a man in his forties or fifties who received an inactivated influenza vaccine. Both conserved end residues are part of each CDR3. The order of the fields is D gene, V gene, clone size, J gene, CDR3 DNA, CDR3 protein. The D gene is left open where the match is weak. Only some rows state a clone size, as once, few, many or a class for expanded clones.

D: NA; V: TRBV20-1; size: few; J: TRBJ2-7; DNA: TGCAGTGCTAGAGGCGAGTACGGGGGAGCCGAGCAGTACTTC; CDR3: CSARGEYGGAEQYF
D: TRBD2; V: TRBV27; size: NA; J: TRBJ2-7; DNA: TGTGCCAGCAGTTTTGGACAAGCGGGGGAGCAGTACTTC; CDR3: CASSFGQAGEQYF
D: TRBD2; V: TRBV7-2; size: few; J: TRBJ2-1; DNA: TGTGCCAGCAGCTTATCTCGCGGGAGTTTCACTGAGCAGTTCTTC; CDR3: CASSLSRGSFTEQFF
D: NA; V: TRBV20-1; size: few; J: TRBJ2-7; DNA: TGCAGTGCTAGAGGGGCAGCGGTGGGCTCCTACGAGCAGTACTTC; CDR3: CSARGAAVGSYEQYF
D: NA; V: TRBV20-1; size: NA; J: TRBJ2-2; DNA: TGCAGTGCTAGAGCGACGGCCCCAAACACCGGGGAGCTGTTTTTT; CDR3: CSARATAPNTGELFF
D: TRBD2; V: TRBV6-4; size: NA; J: TRBJ2-2; DNA: TGTGCCAGCAGCCCGAGCGGGGGTACCACCGGGGAGCTGTTTTTT; CDR3: CASSPSGGTTGELFF
D: NA; V: TRBV12-3/TRBV12-4; size: NA; J: TRBJ2-1; DNA: TGTGCCAGCAGTTTAAGAACTATTAACAATGAGCAGTTCTTC; CDR3: CASSLRTINNEQFF
D: NA; V: TRBV20-1; size: NA; J: TRBJ1-6; DNA: TGCAGTGCTAGAGATGGGGGGCATAATTCACCCCTCCACTTT; CDR3: CSARDGGHNSPLHF
D: TRBD1; V: TRBV7-2; size: few; J: TRBJ2-7; DNA: TGTGCCAGCAGCCCCGGGACAGGGACCCTTCCCTACGAGCAGTACTTC; CDR3: CASSPGTGTLPYEQYF
D: NA; V: TRBV7-2; size: many; J: TRBJ2-2; DNA: TGTGCCAGCAGGGAGACCGGGGAGCTGTTTTTT; CDR3: CASRETGELFF
D: NA; V: TRBV20-1; size: NA; J: TRBJ1-4; DNA: TGCAGTGCTAGACTGGGTTCTGATGAAAAACTGTTTTTT; CDR3: CSARLGSDEKLFF
D: NA; V: TRBV12-3/TRBV12-4; size: few; J: TRBJ2-3; DNA: TGTGCCAGCAGATGGGACTCCAGCACAGATACGCAGTATTTT; CDR3: CASRWDSSTDTQYF
D: NA; V: TRBV20-1; size: few; J: TRBJ1-4; DNA: TGCAGTGCCTGGGAGACACAGAATGAAAAACTGTTTTTT; CDR3: CSAWETQNEKLFF
D: TRBD2; V: TRBV5-1; size: NA; J: TRBJ2-3; DNA: TGCGCCAGCAGCTACGGGACTAACACAGATACGCAGTATTTT; CDR3: CASSYGTNTDTQYF
D: NA; V: TRBV25-1; size: few; J: TRBJ2-2; DNA: TGTGCCAGCAGGGGCCTCGTCGGCACCGGGGAGCTGTTTTTT; CDR3: CASRGLVGTGELFF
D: TRBD1; V: TRBV6-1; size: NA; J: TRBJ2-7; DNA: TGTGCCAGCAGAGTTACAGGGGGCGGCGAGCAGTACTTC; CDR3: CASRVTGGGEQYF
D: NA; V: TRBV7-9; size: few; J: TRBJ2-1; DNA: TGTGCCACACCCAGTACCGACAATGAGCAGTTCTTC; CDR3: CATPSTDNEQFF
D: TRBD1; V: TRBV24-1; size: NA; J: TRBJ2-7; DNA: TGTGCCACCAGTGATGGACAGGGGGAGACCTACGAGCAGTACTTC; CDR3: CATSDGQGETYEQYF
D: NA; V: TRBV5-1; size: NA; J: TRBJ2-1; DNA: TGCGCCAGCAGCTTGGCCGCCACTTTGGAGCAGTTCTTC; CDR3: CASSLAATLEQFF
D: NA; V: TRBV21-1; size: once; J: TRBJ2-3; DNA: TGTGCCAGCAGCAAACCCCCTATTACAGGGGGCATCACAGATACGCAGTATTTT; CDR3: CASSKPPITGGITDTQYF
D: TRBD1; V: TRBV5-1; size: many; J: TRBJ2-2; DNA: TGCGCCAGCAGAAGACAGGGTTACACCGGGGAGCTGTTTTTT; CDR3: CASRRQGYTGELFF
D: NA; V: TRBV3-1; size: NA; J: TRBJ2-1; DNA: TGTGCCAGCAGCCAAACGCATGAGCAGTTCTTC; CDR3: CASSQTHEQFF
D: NA; V: TRBV7-2; size: NA; J: TRBJ2-7; DNA: TGTGCCAGCAGCTTAGAATCAGCATACTCCTACGAGCAGTACTTC; CDR3: CASSLESAYSYEQYF
D: TRBD1; V: TRBV7-6; size: NA; J: TRBJ2-2; DNA: TGTGCCAGCAGCCCCCAGACAGGGACGAACACCGGGGAGCTGTTTTTT; CDR3: CASSPQTGTNTGELFF
D: NA; V: TRBV11-2; size: NA; J: TRBJ2-5; DNA: TGTGCCAGCAGCTTAGCTCTTCTGGGGACTCAGAGAGCGACCCAGTACTTC; CDR3: CASSLALLGTQRATQYF
D: TRBD1; V: TRBV27; size: NA; J: TRBJ2-2; DNA: TGTGCCAGCAGTTTATCGACAGGGAGCACCGGGGAGCTGTTTTTT; CDR3: CASSLSTGSTGELFF
D: NA; V: TRBV5-5; size: NA; J: TRBJ2-7; DNA: TGTGCCAGCAGCTTACAACCGGGAGTCCTCGAGCAGTACTTC; CDR3: CASSLQPGVLEQYF
D: NA; V: TRBV20-1; size: NA; J: TRBJ2-1; DNA: TGCAGTGCTAGAGCGGTCAGGAATTACAATGAGCAGTTCTTC; CDR3: CSARAVRNYNEQFF
D: TRBD1; V: TRBV27; size: many; J: TRBJ2-3; DNA: TGTGCCAGCAGTGACCGACAGGGATCGGAGGGCACAGATACGCAGTATTTT; CDR3: CASSDRQGSEGTDTQYF
D: TRBD1; V: TRBV7-9; size: NA; J: TRBJ2-7; DNA: TGTGCCAGCAGCCTAACCGACAGGGGGCCCTACGAGCAGTACTTC; CDR3: CASSLTDRGPYEQYF
D: TRBD1; V: TRBV10-3; size: NA; J: TRBJ2-1; DNA: TGTGCCATCAGTCCGCAGGGGGCGAACAATGAGCAGTTCTTC; CDR3: CAISPQGANNEQFF
D: NA; V: TRBV9; size: NA; J: TRBJ2-5; DNA: TGTGCCAGCAGCACCGGGACGCTACAAGAGACCCAGTACTTC; CDR3: CASSTGTLQETQYF
D: NA; V: TRBV6-2/TRBV6-3; size: NA; J: TRBJ2-7; DNA: TGTGCCAGCAGTTCTTCCGAAGCCTACGAGCAGTACTTC; CDR3: CASSSSEAYEQYF
D: TRBD1; V: TRBV7-8; size: many; J: TRBJ2-4; DNA: TGTGCCAGCAGCCGCCCCCGGACAGGGCCGCACATTCAGTACTTC; CDR3: CASSRPRTGPHIQYF
D: NA; V: TRBV7-7; size: few; J: TRBJ2-3; DNA: TGTGCCAGCAGCCCCCAAGTGGGGACAGATACGCAGTATTTT; CDR3: CASSPQVGTDTQYF
D: NA; V: TRBV6-1; size: few; J: TRBJ2-5; DNA: TGTGCCAGCAGACCCACAGGAGAAGAGACCCAGTACTTC; CDR3: CASRPTGEETQYF
D: TRBD1; V: TRBV7-6; size: NA; J: TRBJ2-3; DNA: TGTGCCAGCAGCTCAAAAAGACAGGGGGGGCCAGATACGCAGTATTTT; CDR3: CASSSKRQGGPDTQYF
D: TRBD2; V: TRBV18; size: NA; J: TRBJ2-7; DNA: TGTGCCAGCTCACCTAGGACCGGGACTAGCTACGAGCAGTACTTC; CDR3: CASSPRTGTSYEQYF
D: NA; V: TRBV20-1; size: NA; J: TRBJ2-7; DNA: TGCAGTGCTAGGACGGGACTCAGCTCCTACGAGCAGTACTTC; CDR3: CSARTGLSSYEQYF
D: TRBD1; V: TRBV28; size: NA; J: TRBJ1-5; DNA: TGTGCCAGCGGAAGTCCGGGACAGGATCAGCCCCAGCATTTT; CDR3: CASGSPGQDQPQHF
D: NA; V: TRBV7-2; size: NA; J: TRBJ1-3; DNA: TGTGCCAGCAGCTTTGGGGTCTCTGGAAACACCATATATTTT; CDR3: CASSFGVSGNTIYF
D: NA; V: TRBV20-1; size: NA; J: TRBJ2-3; DNA: TGCAGTGCTAGATCGGGGAAGAGCACAGATACGCAGTATTTT; CDR3: CSARSGKSTDTQYF
D: NA; V: TRBV11-2; size: many; J: TRBJ2-1; DNA: TGTGCCAGCAGCTTAGAACGGTACAATGAGCAGTTCTTC; CDR3: CASSLERYNEQFF
D: NA; V: TRBV5-1; size: NA; J: TRBJ2-1; DNA: TGCGCCAGCAGCCCGCCCCCTCCGATCCCCGCACTTAATGAGCAGTTCTTC; CDR3: CASSPPPPIPALNEQFF
D: TRBD2; V: TRBV20-1; size: NA; J: TRBJ2-1; DNA: TGCAGTGCTAGAGGTGGGACTAGCGGGCCCAATGAGCAGTTCTTC; CDR3: CSARGGTSGPNEQFF
D: NA; V: TRBV6-1; size: few; J: TRBJ2-5; DNA: TGTGCCAGCAGTGGCGGGTTAATGCCAGAGACCCAGTACTTC; CDR3: CASSGGLMPETQYF
D: NA; V: TRBV4-3; size: NA; J: TRBJ2-3; DNA: TGCGCCAGCAGCCAAGATTGGCTTCGGCGGGGTACGCAGTATTTT; CDR3: CASSQDWLRRGTQYF
D: NA; V: TRBV11-2; size: NA; J: TRBJ2-4; DNA: TGTGCCAGCAGCTTCGAGGGGCAGGGAAACATTCAGTACTTC; CDR3: CASSFEGQGNIQYF
D: TRBD1; V: TRBV10-1; size: few; J: TRBJ1-1; DNA: TGCGCCAGCAGGGCGGGACAGGGGAGCACTGAAGCTTTCTTT; CDR3: CASRAGQGSTEAFF
D: TRBD1; V: TRBV9; size: NA; J: TRBJ2-4; DNA: TGTGCCAGCAGCGCCCAGACAGGGGGGGTTGACATTCAGTACTTC; CDR3: CASSAQTGGVDIQYF
D: NA; V: TRBV2; size: NA; J: TRBJ2-7; DNA: TGTGCCAGTTCCCGGGACAAAGCCTACGAGCAGTACTTC; CDR3: CASSRDKAYEQYF
D: NA; V: TRBV20-1; size: few; J: TRBJ2-1; DNA: TGCAGTGCCACCGGAGGGTTTGAGCAGTTCTTC; CDR3: CSATGGFEQFF
D: NA; V: TRBV5-1; size: few; J: TRBJ1-4; DNA: TGCGCCAGCAGCTTGGAAAGGGGTGGTGAAAAACTGTTTTTT; CDR3: CASSLERGGEKLFF
D: NA; V: TRBV9; size: NA; J: TRBJ2-5; DNA: TGTGCCAGCAGCGTACCGGGAGCAGTAGAGACCCAGTACTTC; CDR3: CASSVPGAVETQYF
D: NA; V: TRBV3-1; size: few; J: TRBJ2-6; DNA: TGTGCCAGCAGTCCCCCCGGACTCAACTCTGGGGCCAACGTCCTGACTTTC; CDR3: CASSPPGLNSGANVLTF
D: TRBD1; V: TRBV7-9; size: NA; J: TRBJ1-2; DNA: TGTGCCAGCAGCCCTATACAGGGGGCCGGTGGCTACACCTTC; CDR3: CASSPIQGAGGYTF